Shown below are 25 T cell receptor beta chains from a single sample sequenced in a study of CD8+ T cells in alopecia areata. Investigators isolated RNA and reverse transcribed it into cDNA to act as the sequencing template. Profiled with immunoSEQ multiplex PCR; TCRdb holds only in-frame clones, not every one. The data contain roughly 250,000 clones, around 67% of them singletons. The sequencing here drew on CD4+ T cells sorted from blood, taken at week 0. Receptors were obtained from a human donor with alopecia areata.

V and J are TRBV18 and TRBJ2-5, with 8 bases identical to TRBD1. Trimming at V came to 6 bases and at J to 4 bases, leaving 4 bases not matched to a gene. This CDR3 is built from 13 residues. Germline V gene lookup returns CDR1 KGHSH and CDR2 LQKENI. The CDR3 region has the DNA TGTGCCAGCTCCCCCGGACAGGGAGAGACCCAGTACTTC. Protein: CASSPGQGETQYF. The full variable domain, its missing parts supplied by reference TRBV18 and TRBJ2-5, is NAGVMQNPRHLVRRRGQEARLRCSPMKGHSHVYWYRQLPEEGLKFMVYLQKENIIDESGMPKERFSAEFPKEGPSILRIQQVVRGDSAAYFCASSPGQGETQYFGPGTRLLVL.

This chain links TRBV19 with TRBJ1-5, with 7 bases matching TRBD1. Losses at the gene ends were 1 base for V and 5 bases for J; bases not matched to a gene: 11. The CDR3 consists of 17 residues. In germline, CDR1 is LNHDA, CDR2 SQIVND (reference sequence). As DNA, the CDR3 is TGTGCCAGTAGTATAGGGGACAGTCTCACTGGGCATCAGCCCCAGCATTTT. Its translation: CASSIGDSLTGHQPQHF.

V is TRBV6-6 and J is TRBJ2-7, with D unresolved. Germline V gives CDR1 MNHNY, CDR2 SVGAGI (reference sequence). V lost 6 bases and J lost 4, with 4 bases in between. CDR3 size: 10 residues. The CDR3 region is CASSAYEQYF. CDR3 nucleotide sequence: TGTGCCAGCAGCGCTTACGAGCAGTACTTC.

The gene calls are TRBV29-1 and TRBJ2-1; D gene ambiguous. This CDR3 region has 13 residues. CDR1 SQVTM and CDR2 ANQGSEA come from the germline V gene. V lost 6 bases and J 6 bases, leaving 15 bases between the germline ends. The CDR3 DNA follows: TGCAGCGTCGCCCGGACCACGGGCAATGAGCAGTTCTTC. This encodes CSVARTTGNEQFF.

V gene TRBV5-1 combines with J gene TRBJ1-5; possibly TRBD1 for D (5 bases). The CDR3 totals 15 residues. V lost 2 bases to trimming and J lost 5 bases, with 14 bases between them. Germline CDR1 SGHRS, CDR2 YFSETQ. The CDR3 region has the DNA TGCGCCAGCAGCTTAAGGGGTGAAGTCGATCAGCCCCAGCATTTT. Its translation is CASSLRGEVDQPQHF.

A few counts support this clone. The CDR3 region is CAWSAGGLQPQHF. In DNA form, the CDR3 reads TGTGCCTGGAGTGCAGGGGGGCTGCAGCCCCAGCATTTT. The chain uses TRBV30 and TRBJ1-5, with 7 bases lining up with TRBD1. CDR3 length: 13 residues. Germline CDR1 GTSNPN, CDR2 SVGIG (reference sequence). The J segment lost 7 bases and the V segment lost 1 base, leaving 4 bases of the junction unmatched.

A note on this clone: The same CDR3 can be traced to other DNA sequences in this sample. The V and J genes are TRBV30 and TRBJ1-5, with D unresolved. Trimming pared 0 bases from V and 4 bases from J, leaving 10 bases between. CDR1 and CDR2 from the germline V gene are GTSNPN and SVGIG (reference sequence). The CDR3 loop spans 14 amino acids. The CDR3 sequence: CAWSVLGRNQPQHF. The CDR3 DNA is TGTGCCTGGAGTGTACTAGGGCGAAATCAGCCCCAGCATTTT.

This clone was observed a handful of times. This chain joins TRBV29-1 and TRBJ2-3; 9 bases match TRBD1. V gave up 5 bases and J gave up 2 bases; unmatched junction bases: 5. The CDR3 extends over 14 amino acids. The germline V gene encodes CDR1 SQVTM and CDR2 ANQGSEA. This chain's CDR3 is CSVTTGGSTDTQYF. The DNA of the CDR3 is TGCAGCGTTACGACAGGGGGGTCCACAGATACGCAGTATTTT.

A word on this clone: The identical CDR3 is also encoded by other nucleotide sequences in the sample. V is TRBV5-1 and J is TRBJ2-7; D unclear. The CDR3 has 12 residues. CDR1 is SGHRS and CDR2 is YFSETQ in the germline V gene. V was cut by 0 bases and J by 3 bases, with 4 bases left in between. The DNA for the CDR3 is TGCGCCAGCAGCTTGGTAAGCTACGAGCAGTACTTC. Its translation: CASSLVSYEQYF.

J is TRBJ1-2 and V is TRBV29-1, with a weak D call TRBD1 (5 bases). The ends were cut back, 5 bases at V and 7 bases at J, with 11 bases in the middle. CDR3 length: 11 residues. Per the germline V gene, CDR1 is SQVTM and CDR2 is ANQGSEA. As DNA, the CDR3 is TGCAGCGTTCGCAGGGAAACTGGCTACACCTTC. This sequence encodes CSVRRETGYTF.

This clone was detected only once. Written as DNA, the CDR3 is TGTGCCAGCAGCTTAGGGTCCACCACATTAAACTATGGCTACACCTTC. Translation gives CASSLGSTTLNYGYTF. The chain uses TRBV7-2 and TRBJ1-2, with unresolved D. The CDR3 is 16 amino acids. V was shortened by 1 base and J by 2 bases, with 14 bases between the two germline ends. The germline V gene has CDR1 SGHTA and CDR2 FQGNSA. Based on the CDR3 plus reference TRBV7-2 and TRBJ1-2, the full variable domain is GAGVSQSPSNKVTEKGKDVELRCDPISGHTALYWYRQSLGQGLEFLIYFQGNSAPDKSGLPSDRFSAERTGGSVSTLTIQRTQQEDSAVYLCASSLGSTTLNYGYTFGSGTRLTVV.

The chain recombines TRBV30 with TRBJ2-7; D ambiguous. The CDR3 is made up of 13 amino acids. Germline loops: CDR1 GTSNPN, CDR2 SVGIG (reference sequence). The germline V and J ends were trimmed by 1 base and 0 bases, with 7 bases remaining between them. CDR3 sequence reads: CAWSGPFSYEQYF. CDR3 nucleotide sequence: TGTGCCTGGAGTGGGCCTTTCTCCTACGAGCAGTACTTC.

The rearrangement uses TRBV4-1 and TRBJ1-4, with D perhaps matching TRBD1 (5 bases). V was pared by 3 bases and J by 0 bases, with 11 bases between. Germline CDR1 MGHRA, CDR2 YSYEKL. This CDR3 region has 16 residues. The CDR3 spells CASSQIGVATNEKLFF. Written as DNA, the CDR3 is TGCGCCAGCAGCCAGATAGGGGTTGCAACTAATGAAAAACTGTTTTTT.

This chain connects TRBV7-9 to TRBJ2-6; TRBD1 agrees at 7 bases. V was pared by 7 bases and J by 2 bases, with 8 bases of the junction left unmatched. Germline V gene sequence: CDR1 SEHNR, CDR2 FQNEAQ (reference sequence). There are 16 residues in the CDR3. CDR3: CASTYEGGAGANVLTF. In nucleotides, the CDR3 is TGTGCCAGCACCTATGAAGGGGGCGCTGGGGCCAACGTCCTGACTTTC.

The V and J genes are TRBV6-5 and TRBJ2-1; D is possibly TRBD1 or TRBD2 (5 bases each). Trimming stripped 7 bases from V and 8 bases from J, with 9 bases between. Germline V gene lookup returns CDR1 MNHEY and CDR2 SVGAGI. CDR3 length: 11 residues. The DNA of the CDR3 is TGTGCCAGCAAATTGGGGGATGAGCAGTTCTTC. It is translated as CASKLGDEQFF.

This clone was recorded a few times. This sequence joins TRBV29-1 and TRBJ2-7, with D possibly being TRBD1 (6 bases). V lost 1 base to trimming and J lost 10 bases, with 20 bases between them. CDR1 and CDR2 (germline): SQVTM, ANQGSEA. There are 14 residues in the CDR3. CDR3 in DNA: TGCAGCGTTGAAGCAACAGGGCCGGTAAGGGAACAGTACTTC. It is translated as CSVEATGPVREQYF.

This clone was recorded a few times. V usage is TRBV15 and J usage is TRBJ2-5; 7 bases are shared with TRBD2. Germline CDR1 reads LNHNV; CDR2 reads YYDKDF (reference sequence). The CDR3 totals 17 residues. Unmatched junction bases numbered 14, after V lost 2 bases and J lost 5 bases. This CDR3 reads CATSRMKTSLAGETQYF. As DNA, the CDR3 is TGTGCCACCAGCAGAATGAAGACTAGCCTAGCAGGGGAGACCCAGTACTTC.

This clone was counted only a few times. The rearrangement joins TRBV13 to TRBJ1-5; D unclear. Per germline, CDR1 PRHDT and CDR2 FYEKMQ (reference sequence). CDR3 size: 13 residues. The V and J ends lost 4 bases and 5 bases respectively, with 9 bases between them. The CDR3 nucleotides read TGTGCCAGCAGCTATCAACCCGATCAGCCCCAGCATTTT. It codes for CASSYQPDQPQHF.

The V gene is TRBV23-1, the J gene TRBJ1-2; D is possibly TRBD1 (5 bases). TRBV23-1 carries the ORF label, with uncertain function. The CDR3 totals 16 residues. V was pared by 11 bases and J by 0 bases, with 22 bases between. The CDR3 reads CACRWDDNGANYGYTF. Written as DNA, the CDR3 is TGCGCCTGCCGATGGGACGATAACGGGGCTAACTATGGCTACACCTTC.

This clone was recorded only once. The chain combines TRBV30 with TRBJ2-5; 7 bases are shared with TRBD2. Trimming at V came to 0 bases and at J to 5 bases, leaving 3 bases not matched to a gene. Germline loops: CDR1 GTSNPN, CDR2 SVGIG (reference sequence). The CDR3 extends over 13 amino acids. The CDR3 loop is CAWSVPGGETQYF. CDR3 bases: TGTGCCTGGAGTGTACCCGGGGGGGAGACCCAGTACTTC.

This chain joins TRBV29-1 and TRBJ2-7; tentatively, D is TRBD1 or TRBD2 (5 bases each). This CDR3 region has 13 residues. V was pared by 6 bases and J by 3 bases, with 15 bases between. CDR1 is SQVTM, CDR2 ANQGSEA, per germline. The CDR3 is CSVALGDLYEQYF. DNA of the CDR3: TGCAGCGTAGCACTTGGGGACCTCTACGAGCAGTACTTC.

The chain links TRBV29-1 to TRBJ1-2, with 7 bases fitting TRBD1. The length of the CDR3 is 11 residues. Germline CDR1 reads SQVTM; CDR2 reads ANQGSEA. The ends lost 7 bases at V and 4 bases at J; junction bases unmatched: 3. The CDR3 DNA reads as TGCAGCGGACAGGGAACCTATGGCTACACCTTC. Amino acid sequence: CSGQGTYGYTF.

The rearrangement links TRBV30 to TRBJ1-6, with D possibly matching TRBD1 (5 bases). Between the trimmed V and J ends, which lost 5 bases and 9 bases, there was a span of 8 bases. Germline-derived CDR1 and CDR2 are GTSNPN and SVGIG (reference sequence). There are 11 residues in the CDR3. CDR3 nucleotides: TGTGCCTGGGGGGGGGTTTCACCCCTCCACTTT. This codes for CAWGGVSPLHF.

V usage is TRBV30 and J usage is TRBJ1-2, with D possibly TRBD1 on 5 matching bases. CDR3 length: 15 residues. V was clipped by 4 bases and J by 4 bases, with 19 bases between them. Germline CDR1 GTSNPN, CDR2 SVGIG (reference sequence). The CDR3 is CAWTPLKQASYGYTF. The CDR3 region has the DNA TGTGCCTGGACTCCGCTCAAACAGGCGTCCTATGGCTACACCTTC.

The V and J genes are TRBV5-1 and TRBJ2-7; TRBD1 is a possible D gene (6 bases). CDR1 and CDR2 (germline): SGHRS, YFSETQ. The ends were cut back, 7 bases at V and 6 bases at J, with 14 bases in the middle. The CDR3 is made up of 12 amino acids. In nucleotides, the CDR3 is TGCGCCAGCTCCGAACCGACAGGCGAGCAGTACTTC. Its translation: CASSEPTGEQYF.